The clone carrying this TCR beta chain has just a few counts. Unique molecular identifiers featured in how the TCRbeta library was prepared. TCRdb re-derived calls from the PCR reads in MiXCR, one entry per CDR3 protein. The sample includes fewer than 550,000 distinct CDR3 sequences, roughly 11% of them seen just once. The ends were cut back, 1 base at V and 5 bases at J, with 14 bases in the middle. Germline-derived CDR1 and CDR2 are MNHNS and SASEGT. The CDR3 has 15 amino acids. This sample was taken from a study of T-cell reconstitution after alpha-beta-depleted transplantation in children. The sequences come from PBMCs from the stem cell graft donor, collected from the stem cell graft. The clonotype comes from a human donor who donated a stem cell graft to a child with acute myeloid leukemia. This sequence joins TRBV6-1 and TRBJ2-5; the D gene could be TRBD1 or TRBD2 (6 bases each). For the CDR3, the DNA is TGTGCCAGCAGTGAAGGGGGGGCGAGAACGGAGACCCAGTACTTC. The encoded protein is CASSEGGARTETQYF.